A single sample is the source of the 4 T cell receptor beta chains below, sequenced in a study of OX40 agonist ivuxolimab in advanced cancers. Clones were read by immunoSEQ multiplex PCR, and TCRdb kept only the in-frame ones, dropping some. Of more than 10,000 clones listed, about 69% are singletons. The sample here was CD4+ or CD8+ T cells sorted from blood, taken in a trial of the OX40 agonist ivuxolimab. The receptors stem from an adult with an advanced solid tumor such as melanoma, head and neck, liver or kidney cancer.

CDR3: CASSKVGVNEQYF. CDR3 coding DNA: TGTGCCAGCAGTAAGGTCGGGGTTAACGAGCAGTACTTC. The rearrangement joins TRBV28 to TRBJ2-5; D is possibly TRBD2 (5 bases). Gene TRBJ2-7 matches the end of the DNA better, so the J call may be wrong. The CDR3 consists of 13 residues. Germline CDR1 reads MDHEN; CDR2 reads SYDVKM.

The chain uses TRBV5-1 and TRBJ2-7; 12 bases match TRBD2. Germline CDR1 and CDR2: SGHRS and YFSETQ. The CDR3 spans 15 residues. With 5 bases clipped from V and 2 bases from J, the junction kept 5 bases outside the gene matches. The CDR3 here is CASSLTSGRPYEQYF. Written as DNA, the CDR3 is TGCGCCAGCAGTTTAACTAGCGGGAGGCCCTACGAGCAGTACTTC.

The CDR3 bases are TGTGCCAGCAGTGACGACTGGGACAGGACGGCGGAGACCCAGTACTTC. Its protein product is CASSDDWDRTAETQYF. This rearrangement joins TRBV25-1 to TRBJ2-5; the match to TRBD1 covers 8 bases. Germline loops: CDR1 MGHDK, CDR2 SYGVNS. The CDR3 runs 16 residues. The junction had 11 bases not matched to a gene; V was cut back by 3 bases and J by 5 bases.

The chain links TRBV10-2 to TRBJ2-7, with a weak D call TRBD2 (5 bases). CDR3 size: 16 residues. Germline V lookup: CDR1 WSHSY, CDR2 SAAADI. The V gene lost 7 bases and the J gene lost 4 bases, with 23 bases spanning the gap. CDR3 sequence reads: CASTGFGLTKKYEQYF. The CDR3 region has the DNA TGCGCCAGCACCGGATTCGGACTCACTAAAAAATACGAGCAGTACTTC.